The entry below gives a single T cell receptor (beta chain) sequence along with its context. This clone showed up just once. Its antigen has not been determined. Base qualities are not recorded, but no much larger clone differs from it by a single base. This sample is drawn from a study of technical replicates of blood from a few donors (dated by TCRdb to 2016 to 2017). The library came from the immunoSEQ multiplex PCR assay. The table comes from immuneACCESS by way of TCRdb, which keeps in-frame sequences with V and J called. Part of the clones is missing from these tables; in studies checked, under half for an unresolved V gene and the rest for unknown reasons. The sample table holds under 85,000 clones, of which approximately 93% were seen once. About 0.41% of the sample belongs to the ten largest clones. V lost 5 bases and J lost 4 bases; the stretch between them is 19 bases long. There are 16 amino acids in the CDR3, from cysteine to phenylalanine inclusive. Kept here is only the CDR3 DNA, which spans 48 bases and is read in frame from base 1. The germline V gene (reference sequence) provides CDR1 WNHNN and CDR2 SYGVQD.

This clonotype originated in a human donor in good health. The chain uses TRBV10-1 and TRBJ2-3; a weak D assignment points to TRBD2 (6 bases agree). Material for sequencing was T cells isolated from PBMCs. The DNA sequence reads TGCGCCAGCAGTTTCTTCCGGGAGACCCCGGCAGATACGCAGTATTTT. Its coded protein is CASSFFRETPADTQYF.